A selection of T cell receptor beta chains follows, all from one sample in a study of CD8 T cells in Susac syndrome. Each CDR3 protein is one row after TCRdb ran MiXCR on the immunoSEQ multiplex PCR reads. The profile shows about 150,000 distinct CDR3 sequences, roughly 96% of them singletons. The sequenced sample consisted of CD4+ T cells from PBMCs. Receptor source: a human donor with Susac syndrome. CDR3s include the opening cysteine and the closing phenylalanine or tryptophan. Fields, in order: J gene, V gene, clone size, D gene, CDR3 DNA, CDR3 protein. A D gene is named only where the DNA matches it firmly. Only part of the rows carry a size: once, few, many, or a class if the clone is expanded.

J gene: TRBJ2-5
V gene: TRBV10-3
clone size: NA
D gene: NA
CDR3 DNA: TGTGCCATCAGTGAGATCCGGGACCGGGCGGAGACCCAGTACTTC
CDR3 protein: CAISEIRDRAETQYF

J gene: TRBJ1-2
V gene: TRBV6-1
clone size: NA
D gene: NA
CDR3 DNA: TGTGCCAGCAGTCCCTCCGGAGGGGGTGCCTATGGCTACACCTTC
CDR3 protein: CASSPSGGGAYGYTF

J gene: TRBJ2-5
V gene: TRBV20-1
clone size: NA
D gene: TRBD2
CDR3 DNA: TGCAGTCCCCTCCGGGCTAGCGGGGGCGGGGGGACCCAGTACTTC
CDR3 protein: CSPLRASGGGGTQYF

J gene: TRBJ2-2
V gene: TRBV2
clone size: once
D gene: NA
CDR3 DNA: TGTGCGAGCGCGCCTTTCCGAGGGGGAGGCGGGGAGCTGTTTTTT
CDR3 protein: CASAPFRGGGGELFF

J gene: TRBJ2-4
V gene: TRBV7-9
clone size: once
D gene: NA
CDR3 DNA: TGTGCCAGCAGAAAGCCGGGACAAGGAGAAAACATTCAGTACTTC
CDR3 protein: CASRKPGQGENIQYF

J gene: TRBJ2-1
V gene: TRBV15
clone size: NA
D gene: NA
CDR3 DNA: TGTGCCACCAGCAGGGGCGGTACAGGGGAGCAGTTCTTC
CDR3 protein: CATSRGGTGEQFF

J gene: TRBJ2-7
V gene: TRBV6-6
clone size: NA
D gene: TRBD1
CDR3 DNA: TGTGCCAGCGGGACAGTTCTCTACGAGCAGTACTTC
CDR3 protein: CASGTVLYEQYF

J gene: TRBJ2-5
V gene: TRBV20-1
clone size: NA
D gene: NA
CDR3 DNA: TGCAGTGCTGCTCCGGGGGGCAGAGGAGAGACCCAGTACTTC
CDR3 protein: CSAAPGGRGETQYF

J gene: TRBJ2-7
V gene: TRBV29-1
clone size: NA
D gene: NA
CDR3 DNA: TGCAGCGTTGGGGGACACGGCTACGAGCAGTACTTC
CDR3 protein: CSVGGHGYEQYF

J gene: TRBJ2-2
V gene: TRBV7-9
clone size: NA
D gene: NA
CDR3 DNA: TGTGCCAGCAGCTCGCCCAGGGGTAACACCGGGGAGCTGTTTTTT
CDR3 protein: CASSSPRGNTGELFF

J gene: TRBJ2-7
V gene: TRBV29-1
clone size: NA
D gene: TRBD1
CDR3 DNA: TGCAGCACCCGATTCGACAGGGATGGAGAGCAGTACTTC
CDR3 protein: CSTRFDRDGEQYF

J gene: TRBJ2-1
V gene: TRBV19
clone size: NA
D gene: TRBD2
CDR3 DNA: TGTGCCAGTAGTAGAGGACTAGCGGGAAGCTCCTACAATGAGCAGTTCTTC
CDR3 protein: CASSRGLAGSSYNEQFF

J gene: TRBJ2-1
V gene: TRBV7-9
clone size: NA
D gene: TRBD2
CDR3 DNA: TGTGCCAGCGGGGGGACTAGCGGGGACAATGAGCAGTTCTTC
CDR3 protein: CASGGTSGDNEQFF

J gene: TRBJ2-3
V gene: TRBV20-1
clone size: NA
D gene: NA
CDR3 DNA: TGCAGTGCTAGCTCGGGGGACCTCCGCACAGATACGCAGTATTTT
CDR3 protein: CSASSGDLRTDTQYF

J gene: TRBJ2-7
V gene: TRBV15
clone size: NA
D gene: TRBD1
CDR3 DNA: TGTGCCACCAGCAGAGGGGGTCTTGGACAGGGGAGGTACGAGCAGTACTTC
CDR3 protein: CATSRGGLGQGRYEQYF

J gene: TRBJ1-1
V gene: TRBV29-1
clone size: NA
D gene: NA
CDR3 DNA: TGCAGCGTTGCCAGGGATGCTGAAGCTTTCTTT
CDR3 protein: CSVARDAEAFF

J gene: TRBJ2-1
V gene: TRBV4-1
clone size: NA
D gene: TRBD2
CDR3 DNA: TGCGCCAGCAGCCAACTACTAGCGGGGGGTCTTGAGCAGTTCTTC
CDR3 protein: CASSQLLAGGLEQFF

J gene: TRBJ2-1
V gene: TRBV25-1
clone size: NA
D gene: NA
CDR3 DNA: TGTGCCAGCAGTCCCCCCCGGATGAGGGAGCAGTTCTTC
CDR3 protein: CASSPPRMREQFF

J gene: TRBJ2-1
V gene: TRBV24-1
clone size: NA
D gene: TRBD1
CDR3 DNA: TGTGCCACCAGTAGCGGGACAGGGAATCTTGAGCAGTTCTTC
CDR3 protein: CATSSGTGNLEQFF

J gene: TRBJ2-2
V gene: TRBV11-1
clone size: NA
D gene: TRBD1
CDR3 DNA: TGTGCCAGCAGCTTAGCGACAGGGTCGAACACCGGGGAGCTGTTTTTT
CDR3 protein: CASSLATGSNTGELFF

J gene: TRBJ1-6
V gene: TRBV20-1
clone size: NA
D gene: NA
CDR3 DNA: TGCAGTGCTAGAGGGCCGGTGCCCAATTCACCCCTCCACTTT
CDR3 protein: CSARGPVPNSPLHF

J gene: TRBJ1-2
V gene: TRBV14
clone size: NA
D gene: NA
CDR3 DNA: TGTGCCAGCAGCCACGATTTGTGGGACCGACGCGGCTACACCTTC
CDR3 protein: CASSHDLWDRRGYTF

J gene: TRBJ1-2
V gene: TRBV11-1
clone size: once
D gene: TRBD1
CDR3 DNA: TGTGCCAGCAGCCTCCTGGACAGGGGGCATGGCTACACCTTC
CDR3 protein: CASSLLDRGHGYTF

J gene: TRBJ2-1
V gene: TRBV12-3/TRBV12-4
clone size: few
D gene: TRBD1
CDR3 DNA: TGTGCCAGCAGCCTGGGACAGGGGCCTTCGGATGAGCAGTTCTTC
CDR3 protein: CASSLGQGPSDEQFF

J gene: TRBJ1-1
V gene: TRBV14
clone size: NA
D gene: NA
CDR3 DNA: TGTGCCAGCAGCCAAACGGCGAACACTGAAGCTTTCTTT
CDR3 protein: CASSQTANTEAFF

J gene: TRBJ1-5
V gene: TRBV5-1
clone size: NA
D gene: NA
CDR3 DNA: TGCGCCAGCAGCTTGGATTCAGGGTCGGAACAGCCCCAGCATTTT
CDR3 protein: CASSLDSGSEQPQHF

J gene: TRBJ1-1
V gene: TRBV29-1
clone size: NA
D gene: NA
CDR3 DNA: TGCAGCGTTTCCCAGGGTAGAAGTGAAGCTTTCTTT
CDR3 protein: CSVSQGRSEAFF

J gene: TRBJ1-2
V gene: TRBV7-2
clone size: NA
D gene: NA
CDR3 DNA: TGTGCCAGCAGCGATAAGTCATCTAACTATGGCTACACCTTC
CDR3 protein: CASSDKSSNYGYTF

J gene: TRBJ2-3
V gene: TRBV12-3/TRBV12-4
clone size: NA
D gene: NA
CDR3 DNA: TGTGCCAGCAGTTTGGGGGCCAAAGCAGATACGCAGTATTTT
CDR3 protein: CASSLGAKADTQYF

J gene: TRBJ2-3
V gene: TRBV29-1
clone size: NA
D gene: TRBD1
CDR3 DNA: TGCAGCGTCCCGACAGGGAAAGGAACAGATACGCAGTATTTT
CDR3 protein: CSVPTGKGTDTQYF

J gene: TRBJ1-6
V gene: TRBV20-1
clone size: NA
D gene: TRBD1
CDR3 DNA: TGCAGTGCTACCCAGACAGGGGGTATCGGGAATTCACCCCTCCACTTT
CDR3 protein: CSATQTGGIGNSPLHF

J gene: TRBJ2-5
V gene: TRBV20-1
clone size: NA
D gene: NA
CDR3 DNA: TGCAGTGCTAGAGTGAGGGGGGAGACCCAGTACTTC
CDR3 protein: CSARVRGETQYF

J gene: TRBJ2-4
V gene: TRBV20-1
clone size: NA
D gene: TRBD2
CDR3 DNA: TGCAGTGCCAGGGAGGGTGGCAAAAACATTCAGTACTTC
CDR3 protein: CSAREGGKNIQYF